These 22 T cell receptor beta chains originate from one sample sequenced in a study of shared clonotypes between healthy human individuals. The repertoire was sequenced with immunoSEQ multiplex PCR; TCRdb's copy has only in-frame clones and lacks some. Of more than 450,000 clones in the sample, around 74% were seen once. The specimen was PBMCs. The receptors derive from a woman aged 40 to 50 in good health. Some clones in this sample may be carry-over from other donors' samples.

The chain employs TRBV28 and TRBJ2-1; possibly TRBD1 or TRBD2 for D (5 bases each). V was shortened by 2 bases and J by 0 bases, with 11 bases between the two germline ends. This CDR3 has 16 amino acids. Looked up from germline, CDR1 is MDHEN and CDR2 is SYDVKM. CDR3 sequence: CASSLRWGTSYNEQFF. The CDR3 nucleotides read TGTGCCAGCAGTTTAAGGTGGGGGACCTCCTACAATGAGCAGTTCTTC.

The CDR3 DNA reads as TGTGCCAGCAGTGAATATATCTCTGGAAACACCATATATTTT. Amino acid sequence: CASSEYISGNTIYF. The chain carries TRBV6-1 and TRBJ1-3, with D uncertain. Trimming took off 2 bases at V and 0 bases at J, with 5 bases between the two ends. The V gene's germline CDR1 is MNHNS and CDR2 SASEGT. The CDR3 runs to 14 residues.

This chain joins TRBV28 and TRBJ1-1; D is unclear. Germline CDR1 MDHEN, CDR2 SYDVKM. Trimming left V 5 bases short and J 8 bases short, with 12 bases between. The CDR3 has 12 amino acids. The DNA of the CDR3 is TGTGCCAGCAGTATTCGAGTGGAAGAAGCTTTCTTT. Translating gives CASSIRVEEAFF.

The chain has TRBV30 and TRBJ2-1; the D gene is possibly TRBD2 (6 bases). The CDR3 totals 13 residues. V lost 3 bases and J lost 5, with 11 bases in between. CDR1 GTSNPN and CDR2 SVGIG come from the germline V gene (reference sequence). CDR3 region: CAWSDGRNNEQFF. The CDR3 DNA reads TGTGCCTGGAGCGACGGGAGAAACAATGAGCAGTTCTTC.

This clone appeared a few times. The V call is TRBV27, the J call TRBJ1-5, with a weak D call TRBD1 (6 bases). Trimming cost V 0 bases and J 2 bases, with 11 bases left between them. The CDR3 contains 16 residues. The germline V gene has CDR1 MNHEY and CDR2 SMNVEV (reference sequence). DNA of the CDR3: TGTGCCAGCAGTTTATCGGGGGCAGGGGGCAATCAGCCCCAGCATTTT. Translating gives CASSLSGAGGNQPQHF.

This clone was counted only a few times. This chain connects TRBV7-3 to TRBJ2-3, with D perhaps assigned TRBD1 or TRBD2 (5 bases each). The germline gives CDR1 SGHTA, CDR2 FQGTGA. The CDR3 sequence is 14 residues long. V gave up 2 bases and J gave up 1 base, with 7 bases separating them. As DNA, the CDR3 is TGTGCCAGCAGCTTACAGGGAGGCACAGATACGCAGTATTTT. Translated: CASSLQGGTDTQYF.

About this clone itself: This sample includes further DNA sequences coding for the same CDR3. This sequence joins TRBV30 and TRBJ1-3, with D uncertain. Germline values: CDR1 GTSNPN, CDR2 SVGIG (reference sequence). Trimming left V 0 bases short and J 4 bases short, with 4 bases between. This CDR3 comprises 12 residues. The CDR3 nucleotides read TGTGCCTGGAGTGTAGGGGGAAACACCATATATTTT. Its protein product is CAWSVGGNTIYF.

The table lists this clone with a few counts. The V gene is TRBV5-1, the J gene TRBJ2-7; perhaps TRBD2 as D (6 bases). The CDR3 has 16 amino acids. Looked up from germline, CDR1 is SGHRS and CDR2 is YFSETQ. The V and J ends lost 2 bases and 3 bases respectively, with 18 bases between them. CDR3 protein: CASSFRASGEDYEQYF. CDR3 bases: TGCGCCAGCAGCTTCCGGGCCTCGGGAGAGGACTACGAGCAGTACTTC.

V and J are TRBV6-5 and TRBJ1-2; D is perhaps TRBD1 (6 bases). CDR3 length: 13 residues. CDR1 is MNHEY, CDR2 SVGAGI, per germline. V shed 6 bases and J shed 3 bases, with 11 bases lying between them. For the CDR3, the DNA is TGTGCCAGCAGCGCGGGACAAGACTATGGCTACACCTTC. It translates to CASSAGQDYGYTF.

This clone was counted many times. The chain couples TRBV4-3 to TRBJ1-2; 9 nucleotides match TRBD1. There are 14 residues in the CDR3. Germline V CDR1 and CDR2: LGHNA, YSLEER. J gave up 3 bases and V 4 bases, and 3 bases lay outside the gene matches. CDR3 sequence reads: CASSPGQGDYGYTF. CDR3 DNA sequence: TGCGCCAGCAGCCCGGGACAGGGTGACTATGGCTACACCTTC.

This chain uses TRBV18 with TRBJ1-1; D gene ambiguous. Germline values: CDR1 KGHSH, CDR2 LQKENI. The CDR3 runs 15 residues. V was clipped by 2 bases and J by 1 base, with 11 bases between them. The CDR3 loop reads CASSPSASANTEAFF. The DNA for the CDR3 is TGTGCCAGCTCACCATCGGCGTCTGCGAACACTGAAGCTTTCTTT.

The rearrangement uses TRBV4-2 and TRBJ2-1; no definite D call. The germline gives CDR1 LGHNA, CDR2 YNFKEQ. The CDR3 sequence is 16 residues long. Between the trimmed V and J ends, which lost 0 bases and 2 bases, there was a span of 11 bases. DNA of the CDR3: TGTGCCAGCAGCCAAGAAGCAACGGTGACCTACAATGAGCAGTTCTTC. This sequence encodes CASSQEATVTYNEQFF.

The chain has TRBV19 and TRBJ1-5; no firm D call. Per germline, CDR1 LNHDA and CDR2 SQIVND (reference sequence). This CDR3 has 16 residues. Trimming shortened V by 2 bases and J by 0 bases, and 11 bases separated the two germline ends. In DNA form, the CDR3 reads TGTGCCAGTAGTATAAGGGAAGGGCTTAGCAATCAGCCCCAGCATTTT. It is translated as CASSIREGLSNQPQHF.

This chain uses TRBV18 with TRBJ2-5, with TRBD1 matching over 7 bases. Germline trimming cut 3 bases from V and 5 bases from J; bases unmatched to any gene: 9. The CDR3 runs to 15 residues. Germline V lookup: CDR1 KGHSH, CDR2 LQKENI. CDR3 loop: CASSPGQPLSETQYF. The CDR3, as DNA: TGTGCCAGCTCACCGGGACAGCCCCTTTCGGAGACCCAGTACTTC.

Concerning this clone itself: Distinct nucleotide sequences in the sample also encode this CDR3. CDR3 nucleotide sequence: TGTGCCAGCAGCTTAGGAGGGACAGGCCCCGAGCAGTACTTC. Amino acid sequence: CASSLGGTGPEQYF. The V call is TRBV7-2, the J call TRBJ2-7; 8 bases match TRBD1. After removal of 1 base from V and 6 bases from J, the junction contained 5 bases not matched to a gene. The length of the CDR3 is 14 residues. Germline V lookup: CDR1 SGHTA, CDR2 FQGNSA. Based on the CDR3 plus reference TRBV7-2 and TRBJ2-7, the full variable domain is GAGVSQSPSNKVTEKGKDVELRCDPISGHTALYWYRQSLGQGLEFLIYFQGNSAPDKSGLPSDRFSAERTGGSVSTLTIQRTQQEDSAVYLCASSLGGTGPEQYFGPGTRLTVT.

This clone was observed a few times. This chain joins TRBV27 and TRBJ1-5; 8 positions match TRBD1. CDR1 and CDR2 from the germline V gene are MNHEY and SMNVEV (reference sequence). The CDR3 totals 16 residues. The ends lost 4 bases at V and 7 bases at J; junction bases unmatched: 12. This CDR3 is CASSSSDGQGGQPQHF. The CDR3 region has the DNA TGTGCCAGCAGTTCATCGGACGGACAGGGTGGACAGCCCCAGCATTTT.

The CDR3 coding sequence is TGTGCCTGGAGTGTGACAGAGAATCAGCCCCAGCATTTT. As protein: CAWSVTENQPQHF. V usage is TRBV30 and J usage is TRBJ1-5, with D perhaps TRBD1 (5 bases). The ends were cut back, 0 bases at V and 4 bases at J, with 7 bases in the middle. The CDR3 has 13 residues. Germline V gives CDR1 GTSNPN, CDR2 SVGIG (reference sequence).

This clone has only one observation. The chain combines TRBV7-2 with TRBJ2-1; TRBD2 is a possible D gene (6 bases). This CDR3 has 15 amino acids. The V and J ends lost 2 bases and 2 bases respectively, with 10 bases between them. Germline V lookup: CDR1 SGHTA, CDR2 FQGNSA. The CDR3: CASSLLGGTYNEQFF. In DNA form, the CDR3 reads TGTGCCAGCAGCTTACTCGGGGGAACCTACAATGAGCAGTTCTTC.

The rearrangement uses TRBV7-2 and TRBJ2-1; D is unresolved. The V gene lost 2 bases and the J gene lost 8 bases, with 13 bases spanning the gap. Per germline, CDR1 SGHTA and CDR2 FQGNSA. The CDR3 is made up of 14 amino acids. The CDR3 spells CASSLIPPGYEQFF. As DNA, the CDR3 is TGTGCCAGCAGCTTAATCCCTCCCGGGTATGAGCAGTTCTTC.

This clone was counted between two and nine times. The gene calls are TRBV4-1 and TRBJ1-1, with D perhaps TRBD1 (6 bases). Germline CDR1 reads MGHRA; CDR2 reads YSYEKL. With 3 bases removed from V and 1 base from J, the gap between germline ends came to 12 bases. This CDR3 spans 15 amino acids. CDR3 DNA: TGCGCCAGCAGCCAGCTCGGGACAAGGAACACTGAAGCTTTCTTT. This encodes CASSQLGTRNTEAFF.

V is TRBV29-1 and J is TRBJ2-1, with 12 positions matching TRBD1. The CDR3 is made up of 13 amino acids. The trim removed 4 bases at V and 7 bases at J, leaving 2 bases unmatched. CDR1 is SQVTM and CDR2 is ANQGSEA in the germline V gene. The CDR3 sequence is CSVGDRGLNEQFF. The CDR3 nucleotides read TGCAGCGTTGGGGACAGGGGGCTAAATGAGCAGTTCTTC.

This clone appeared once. The CDR3 sequence: CASSRTGQGDYGYTF. As DNA, the CDR3 is TGCGCCAGCAGCCGGACGGGGCAGGGGGACTATGGCTACACCTTC. The chain links TRBV5-1 to TRBJ1-2; 7 bases are shared with TRBD1. After removal of 4 bases from V and 3 bases from J, the junction contained 9 bases not matched to a gene. This CDR3 region has 15 residues. Germline-derived CDR1 and CDR2 are SGHRS and YFSETQ.